This T cell receptor (beta chain) was sequenced during a study of T cell changes during pregnancy in multiple sclerosis. The protocol was immunoSEQ multiplex PCR, while the TCRdb copy is restricted to in-frame clones and leaves out a portion. The table shows around 32,000 clones, with about nine tenths occurring only once. The TCR originated in a female donor in good health, enrolled as a control in a pregnancy study. The sample was CD8+ T cells from peripheral blood mononuclear cells, taken in the second trimester of pregnancy.

CDR3 loop: CASSIVAWGSSYEQYF. Here the CDR3 DNA reads TGTGCCAGTAGTATAGTGGCGTGGGGCAGCTCCTACGAGCAGTACTTC. The chain is built from TRBV19 and TRBJ2-7, with D possibly matching TRBD1 (5 bases). The CDR3 loop spans 16 amino acids. V gave up 1 base and J gave up 0 bases, with 13 bases separating them. Germline V gives CDR1 LNHDA, CDR2 SQIVND (reference sequence).